This is a list of T cell receptor beta chains from one sample in a study of vaccination effects on CD4 cells after COVID-19. Their cognate antigens are unknown. Libraries were prepared by immunoSEQ multiplex PCR; TCRdb keeps only in-frame clonotypes and omits some of them. Of 67,000 or so clones detected, under 75% appear once; the ten largest clones hold approximately 4%. Sequenced material: CD4+ T cells from PBMCs cultured with HCoV-OC43 spike peptides, taken before COVID-19 vaccination. These receptor sequences come from a human donor who received a COVID-19 vaccine. CDR3s include the opening cysteine and the closing phenylalanine or tryptophan. The D gene is left open where the match is weak. The listing skips clone size in some rows; elsewhere it reads once, few, many or a size class.

V gene	J gene	clone size	D gene	CDR3 protein	CDR3 DNA
TRBV30	TRBJ2-1	-	-	CAWSVLGGLEQFF	TGTGCCTGGAGTGTACTCGGGGGGCTCGAGCAGTTCTTC
TRBV30	TRBJ2-1	-	-	CFGSRGYNEQFF	TGTTTTGGATCGCGAGGCTACAATGAGCAGTTCTTC
TRBV7-8	TRBJ2-6	-	TRBD1	CASSPRTGMSSGANVLTF	TGTGCCAGCAGCCCAAGGACAGGGATGAGCTCTGGGGCCAACGTCCTGACTTTC
TRBV19	TRBJ1-1	-	TRBD1	CASSMGQGDAEAFF	TGTGCCAGTAGTATGGGTCAGGGGGATGCTGAAGCTTTCTTT
TRBV19	TRBJ1-6	-	TRBD1	CASRAQGDSPLHF	TGTGCCTCCAGGGCCCAGGGGGATTCACCCCTCCACTTT
TRBV7-3	TRBJ2-1	once	TRBD1	CASSLTFGTGFYEQFF	TGTGCCAGCAGCTTAACGTTCGGGACAGGGTTTTATGAGCAGTTCTTC
TRBV12-3/TRBV12-4	TRBJ1-2	-	-	CASSFGLGGYTF	TGTGCCAGCAGTTTCGGTCTGGGCGGCTACACCTTC
TRBV24-1	TRBJ2-4	-	-	CATSEGGENIQYF	TGTGCCACCAGTGAAGGGGGTGAGAACATTCAGTACTTC
TRBV6-5	TRBJ1-4	-	-	CASKTGEKLFF	TGTGCCAGTAAGACAGGAGAAAAACTGTTTTTT
TRBV5-1	TRBJ2-1	few	TRBD2	CASSLSGGSSYNEQFF	TGCGCCAGCAGCTTGAGCGGGGGGAGCTCCTACAATGAGCAGTTCTTC
TRBV5-1	TRBJ2-5	-	-	CASSLGQGRETQYF	TGCGCCAGCAGCTTGGGGCAGGGCCGAGAGACCCAGTACTTC
TRBV24-1	TRBJ2-1	-	-	CATSDGGLNEQFF	TGTGCCACCAGTGACGGGGGGCTCAATGAGCAGTTCTTC
TRBV7-2	TRBJ2-5	-	TRBD2	CASSLDYSGGIQETQYF	TGTGCCAGCAGCTTAGATTACAGCGGGGGAATCCAAGAGACCCAGTACTTC
TRBV7-3	TRBJ2-1	-	-	CASSLSTLNEQFF	TGTGCCAGCAGCCTTAGTACCCTCAATGAGCAGTTCTTC
TRBV11-3	TRBJ1-5	few	-	CAYEAGTGTGNQPQHF	TGTGCCTACGAAGCGGGCACCGGAACAGGCAATCAGCCCCAGCATTTT
TRBV19	TRBJ1-3	-	-	CASTMPRSGNTIYF	TGTGCCAGTACTATGCCCCGCTCTGGAAACACCATATATTTT
TRBV2	TRBJ1-2	few	-	CASGWDRESGYTF	TGTGCCAGCGGATGGGACCGGGAGAGTGGCTACACCTTC
TRBV19	TRBJ2-1	once	-	CASLRFGDNEQFF	TGTGCCAGCCTTAGGTTTGGCGACAATGAGCAGTTCTTC
TRBV15	TRBJ1-2	-	-	CATSRGGTANYGYTF	TGTGCCACCAGCAGAGGAGGCACCGCTAACTATGGCTACACCTTC
TRBV25-1	TRBJ2-1	-	TRBD2	CASSFAGGLTEQFF	TGTGCCAGCAGCTTCGCGGGGGGGCTCACTGAGCAGTTCTTC
TRBV4-1	TRBJ2-2	few	-	CASSRRVIGPGMSQGGELFF	TGCGCCAGCAGCCGAAGGGTGATCGGCCCGGGTATGAGTCAGGGCGGGGAGCTGTTTTTT
TRBV6-5	TRBJ1-2	-	-	CASSYGPANYGYTF	TGTGCCAGCAGTTACGGTCCGGCTAACTATGGCTACACCTTC
TRBV18	TRBJ1-1	-	-	CASSPGGALNTEAFF	TGTGCCAGCTCACCGGGGGGGGCGTTGAACACTGAAGCTTTCTTT
TRBV6-2/TRBV6-3	TRBJ2-5	-	-	CASSYRISETQYF	TGTGCCAGCAGTTACAGAATTTCAGAGACCCAGTACTTC
TRBV3-1/TRBV3-2	TRBJ2-2	-	-	CASTTTGIKAGELFF	TGTGCCAGCACCACGACAGGAATTAAAGCCGGGGAGCTGTTTTTT
TRBV27	TRBJ1-1	-	-	CASSPRGGSTEAFF	TGTGCCAGCAGTCCCAGGGGTGGTAGCACTGAAGCTTTCTTT
TRBV4-2	TRBJ1-1	few	-	CASSHTREALTEAFF	TGTGCCAGCAGCCATACAAGGGAGGCATTGACTGAAGCTTTCTTT
TRBV5-4	TRBJ2-1	once	-	CASSSKQGEQFF	TGTGCCAGCAGCTCTAAGCAAGGCGAGCAGTTCTTC
TRBV3-1/TRBV3-2	TRBJ1-2	-	-	CASSRAGVRGIGGYTF	TGTGCCAGCAGCCGTGCCGGCGTCAGGGGAATCGGTGGCTACACCTTC
TRBV18	TRBJ2-5	once	TRBD1	CASSLGQEETQYF	TGTGCCAGCTCACTCGGACAGGAAGAGACCCAGTACTTC
TRBV6-1	TRBJ2-3	-	TRBD1	CASSEAGDRSRTDTQYF	TGTGCCAGCAGTGAAGCCGGGGACAGGTCAAGGACAGATACGCAGTATTTT
TRBV5-5	TRBJ2-5	-	-	CASSLPGIRDQETQYF	TGTGCCAGCAGCTTGCCTGGGATAAGGGACCAAGAGACCCAGTACTTC
TRBV19	TRBJ2-5	few	TRBD1	CASSRTGGHETQYF	TGTGCCAGTAGTCGGACAGGGGGCCACGAGACCCAGTACTTC
TRBV19	TRBJ1-1	-	-	CASSTLGGMNTEAFF	TGTGCCAGTAGTACCCTAGGCGGAATGAACACTGAAGCTTTCTTT
TRBV3-1/TRBV3-2	TRBJ1-2	-	-	CASSQDSKSNYGYTF	TGTGCCAGCAGCCAAGACAGCAAATCTAACTATGGCTACACCTTC
TRBV7-3	TRBJ1-1	once	-	CASSLIENTEAFF	TGTGCCAGCAGCTTAATTGAGAACACTGAAGCTTTCTTT
TRBV5-8	TRBJ2-5	-	TRBD2	CASPHPPGLAGENHQETQYF	TGTGCCAGCCCCCATCCTCCGGGACTAGCGGGGGAAAATCACCAAGAGACCCAGTACTTC
TRBV6-6	TRBJ1-3	-	TRBD1	CASRQTGAGNTIYF	TGTGCCAGCAGACAGACAGGGGCTGGAAACACCATATATTTT
TRBV6-1	TRBJ1-5	-	-	CASSEPGRSGGNQPQHF	TGTGCCAGCAGTGAACCTGGTAGGTCAGGGGGCAATCAGCCCCAGCATTTT
TRBV12-5	TRBJ2-2	-	-	CASGLVSGQNTGELFF	TGTGCTAGTGGTTTGGTTAGTGGGCAGAACACCGGGGAGCTGTTTTTT
TRBV6-5	TRBJ1-2	-	TRBD1	CASSDRASYGYTF	TGTGCCTCCTCGGACAGGGCCTCCTATGGCTACACCTTC
TRBV5-5	TRBJ2-5	-	-	CASSLGGIGETQYF	TGTGCCAGCAGTTTGGGTGGGATTGGGGAGACCCAGTACTTC